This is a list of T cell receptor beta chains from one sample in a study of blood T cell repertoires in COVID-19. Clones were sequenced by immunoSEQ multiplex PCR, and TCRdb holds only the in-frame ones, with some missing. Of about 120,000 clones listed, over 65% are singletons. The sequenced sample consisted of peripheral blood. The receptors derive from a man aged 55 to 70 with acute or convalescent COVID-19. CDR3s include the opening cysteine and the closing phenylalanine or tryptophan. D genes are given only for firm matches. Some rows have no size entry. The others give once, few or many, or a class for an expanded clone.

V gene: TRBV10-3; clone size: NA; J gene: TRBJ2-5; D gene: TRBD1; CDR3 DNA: TGTGCCATCAGTGAGAGTCAGGGACAGGGGTTCAATCAGGAGACCCAGTACTTC; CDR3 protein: CAISESQGQGFNQETQYF
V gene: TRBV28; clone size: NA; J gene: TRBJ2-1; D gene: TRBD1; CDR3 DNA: TGTGCCAGCACCCTCCGGGACAGTCCTTACAATGAGCAGTTCTTC; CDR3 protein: CASTLRDSPYNEQFF
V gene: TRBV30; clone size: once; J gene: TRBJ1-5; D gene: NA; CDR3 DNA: TGTGCCTGGAGTGTACCCGGGTTCGATAGCAATCAGCCCCAGCATTTT; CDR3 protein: CAWSVPGFDSNQPQHF
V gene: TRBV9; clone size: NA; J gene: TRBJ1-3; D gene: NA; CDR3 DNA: TGTGCCAGCAGCGTAGCGGGGAGCGGAAACACCATATATTTT; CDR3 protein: CASSVAGSGNTIYF
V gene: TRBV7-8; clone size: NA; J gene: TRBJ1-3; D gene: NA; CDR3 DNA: TGTGCCAGCAGCCCCCTGACAGCCTTAGAGGGAAACACCATATATTTT; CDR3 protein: CASSPLTALEGNTIYF
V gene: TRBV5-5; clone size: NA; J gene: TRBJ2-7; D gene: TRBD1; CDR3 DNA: TGTGCCAGCAGCTTGGTACAGGGGTGGGACGAGCAGTACTTC; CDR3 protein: CASSLVQGWDEQYF
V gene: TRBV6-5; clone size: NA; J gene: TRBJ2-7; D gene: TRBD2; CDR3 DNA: TGTGCCAGCAGTCAACTGACTAGCGGCTACGAGCAGTACTTC; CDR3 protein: CASSQLTSGYEQYF
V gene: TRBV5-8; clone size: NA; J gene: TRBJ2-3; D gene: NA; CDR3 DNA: TGTGCCAGCAGCTTGAGGATTAGCAGTGATAGCACAGATACGCAGTATTTT; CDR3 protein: CASSLRISSDSTDTQYF
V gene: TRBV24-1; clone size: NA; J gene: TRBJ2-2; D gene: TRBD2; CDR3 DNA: TGTGCCACCAGTGAAATAGCGGGAGCGGTCACCGGGGAGCTGTTTTTT; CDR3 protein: CATSEIAGAVTGELFF
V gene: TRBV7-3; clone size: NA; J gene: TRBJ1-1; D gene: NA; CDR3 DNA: TGTGCCAGCAGCTTAATCGGAGGGACTGAAGCTTTCTTT; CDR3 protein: CASSLIGGTEAFF
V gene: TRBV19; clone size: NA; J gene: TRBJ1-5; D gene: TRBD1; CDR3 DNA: TGTGCCAGTAGTAGCGAGCAGGGGGCGTTTCAGCCCCAGCATTTT; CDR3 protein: CASSSEQGAFQPQHF